These 7 T cell receptor beta chains were sequenced from one sample in a study of response to subunit inactivated influenza vaccine (dated by TCRdb to 2016 to 2019). Receptor libraries were prepared by RT-PCR. TCRdb names Illumina HiSeq 2500 as the instrument used. TCRdb took the public reads, trimmed them with fastp at Q25, ran MiXCR for clone calling and kept in-frame beta chains. Each entry merges the rows of one CDR3 protein and shows their most common DNA and genes. The sample profile shows about 500,000 distinct CDR3 sequences; 10% to 15% of them were found once. In total, the top ten clones hold 10% to 15% of the sample. What this sample's time point label stands for: approximately 47 days after influenza vaccine administration. This material consisted of PBMCs from blood, taken 35 to 45 days after vaccination. These receptors all stem from a man aged 45 to 65 who received an inactivated influenza vaccine. Donor details come from another sample of the same person, matched by shared clones.

The chain uses TRBV6-1 and TRBJ1-5, with 9 bases identical to TRBD1. CDR3 length: 17 amino acids. The germline CDR1 and CDR2 sequences are MNHNS and SASEGT. V dropped 6 bases and J dropped 2; count of bases not matched to a gene: 11. CDR3 in DNA: TGTGCCAGCAGAGACTTACCGGGACAGGGTGGCAATCAGCCCCAGCATTTT. Translating gives CASRDLPGQGGNQPQHF.

In its sample, this clonotype was seen a few times. The V and J genes are TRBV6-6 and TRBJ1-2; weak D call: TRBD1 (5 bases). Germline V gene lookup returns CDR1 MNHNY and CDR2 SVGAGI (reference sequence). This CDR3 region has 13 residues. Deletions cut 7 bases from V and 8 bases from J, with 17 bases between. The CDR3, as DNA: TGTGCCAGCACCCTCGCGCCCAGGGACGGCTACACCTTC. It translates to CASTLAPRDGYTF.

This clonotype has a count of ten or more. The V call is TRBV5-6, the J call TRBJ1-5; D gene ambiguous. Germline V gene data show CDR1 as SGHDT and CDR2 as YYEEEE. The CDR3 spans 15 residues. Trimming took 0 bases from V and 3 from J, leaving 10 bases between them. The CDR3 DNA reads TGTGCCAGCAGCTTGGGGGGAACAGCCAATCAGCCCCAGCATTTT. Protein product: CASSLGGTANQPQHF.

The count of this clonotype is one. The chain uses TRBV5-6 and TRBJ1-1, with TRBD1 matching 9 bases. V shed 4 bases and J 6 bases; nucleotides not matched to a gene: 10. The CDR3 runs to 15 residues. CDR1 SGHDT and CDR2 YYEEEE come from the germline V gene. The CDR3 is CASSPDRGRGPEAFF. In DNA form, the CDR3 reads TGTGCCAGCAGCCCGGACAGGGGTCGCGGCCCTGAAGCTTTCTTT.

This clonotype was observed a handful of times. The chain links TRBV2 to TRBJ2-7, with 9 bases fitting TRBD2. Germline V gene sequence: CDR1 SNHLY, CDR2 FYNNEI. This CDR3 has 15 residues. Trimming removed 2 bases from V and 3 bases from J; junction bases left unmatched: 5. Here the CDR3 DNA reads TGTGCCAGCAGTGAAAGTAGCGGGAGAGGCTACGAGCAGTACTTC. It specifies CASSESSGRGYEQYF.

This clonotype was detected only a few times. The chain uses TRBV6-1 and TRBJ1-1; TRBD1 matches at 8 bases. With V trimmed by 6 bases and J by 7 bases, 7 bases remained unmatched. The CDR3 has 13 amino acids. Germline V gives CDR1 MNHNS, CDR2 SASEGT. This CDR3 reads CASRKGTGGEAFF. In DNA, the CDR3 is TGTGCCAGCAGGAAGGGGACAGGAGGTGAAGCTTTCTTT.

The chain carries TRBV3-1 and TRBJ2-5; D might be TRBD1 (6 bases). The CDR3 totals 17 residues. Germline lookup yields CDR1 LGHDT and CDR2 YNNKEL (reference sequence). Trimming removed 0 bases at V and 4 bases at J, with 18 bases between. The CDR3 here is CASSQDGSQGVAETQYF. The DNA of the CDR3 is TGTGCCAGCAGCCAAGATGGGTCACAGGGTGTTGCAGAGACCCAGTACTTC.